This T cell receptor (beta chain) was found in a study of cytomegalovirus exposure and HLA in healthy donors. After removal of 6 bases from V and 6 bases from J, the junction contained 7 bases not matched to a gene. Germline CDR1 SNHLY, CDR2 FYNNEI. The CDR3 has 15 residues. Primers included in the PCR were 60 Vbeta and 13 Jbeta primers. The table came from immunoSEQ multiplex PCR; TCRdb's copy has only in-frame clones and leaves some out. The table lists about 150,000 clones, about four fifths of them singletons. These donors counted as nominally healthy when sampled, but unrecorded immune exposures were likely. This clone was detected a few times.

V usage is TRBV2 and J usage is TRBJ1-6; 8 positions agree with TRBD1. Sequencing used PBMCs. This clonotype was sampled from a woman aged 45-59 years in good health and CMV-seropositive. CDR3 coding DNA: TGTGCCAGCAGAGACAGGGGTGACTTTAATTCACCCCTCCACTTT. Protein: CASRDRGDFNSPLHF.